This is a list of T cell receptor beta chains from one sample in a study of shared clonotypes between healthy human individuals. TCRdb's copy holds only in-frame clones and misses some; the assay was immunoSEQ multiplex PCR. This table has hundreds of thousands of clones, roughly 72% appearing once. The sequencing sample was made of memory CD4+ T cells sorted from blood. The receptors originated from a woman aged 25 to 45 in good health. Both conserved end residues are part of each CDR3. Each record gives: V gene, D gene, J gene, CDR3 DNA, CDR3 protein. D genes are given only for firm matches.

V: TRBV28; D: NA; J: TRBJ2-3; DNA: TGTGCCAGCAGGTCCCGTGGCGGAGATCGCACAGATACGCAGTATTTT; CDR3: CASRSRGGDRTDTQYF
V: TRBV14; D: TRBD1; J: TRBJ1-4; DNA: TGTGCCAGCAGGGGAACAGGGGGCGGAAAACTGTTTTTT; CDR3: CASRGTGGGKLFF
V: TRBV14; D: TRBD2; J: TRBJ2-1; DNA: TGTGCCAGCAGCCAAGTGACTAGCGGGAGTCGGAATGAGCAGTTCTTC; CDR3: CASSQVTSGSRNEQFF
V: TRBV5-1; D: NA; J: TRBJ2-2; DNA: TGCGCCAGCAGCTTGGATCCAGGGTATAACGGGGAGCTGTTTTTT; CDR3: CASSLDPGYNGELFF
V: TRBV7-2; D: NA; J: TRBJ1-5; DNA: TGTGCCAGCAGCTTAGGATTTAAACAGCCCCAGCATTTT; CDR3: CASSLGFKQPQHF
V: TRBV10-3; D: NA; J: TRBJ1-4; DNA: TGTGCCACCAGCGCCGGGACAACTAATGAAAAACTGTTTTTT; CDR3: CATSAGTTNEKLFF
V: TRBV7-8; D: TRBD2; J: TRBJ2-7; DNA: TGTGCCAGCAGCTTAGCGTCGGGGGGCGAGCAGTACTTC; CDR3: CASSLASGGEQYF
V: TRBV5-1; D: TRBD2; J: TRBJ2-3; DNA: TGCGCCAGCAGCTTCTCGACTAGCCCACAGGCAGATACGCAGTATTTT; CDR3: CASSFSTSPQADTQYF
V: TRBV7-9; D: TRBD2; J: TRBJ2-2; DNA: TGTGCCAGCAGCCTACGCGGGACTAGCGGGACCGAGGACACCGGGGAGCTGTTTTTT; CDR3: CASSLRGTSGTEDTGELFF
V: TRBV5-6; D: NA; J: TRBJ1-5; DNA: TGTGCCAGCAGCTCCCAACCAGGATCAACCCTTTATAGCAATCAGCCCCAGCATTTT; CDR3: CASSSQPGSTLYSNQPQHF